The clone carrying this T cell receptor (beta chain) was seen a handful of times. Antigen unknown. What was amplified from RNA transcripts were TCR beta CDR3 regions. The HTBI primer set drove a first-round RT-PCR of the TCR CDR3. TCRdb passed the multiplex PCR reads through MiXCR, listing each CDR3 protein once. The sample contains 37,000 or so distinct CDR3 sequences, 52% of which appear only once. Patients affected by ophthalmopathy presented a Clinical Activity Score of at least 3, a NOSPECS grade of at least 4, and disease duration below 3 months. Uncontrolled infection, other autoimmune disease, pregnancy or lactation excluded patients. The source of the sample is a study of T cells in Graves' hyperthyroidism and ophthalmopathy. Whole-study findings and limits: Most clonotypes expanded in thyroid above 0.001 were likewise present in blood. A model of 13 V-J features distinguished ophthalmopathy from stable hyperthyroidism.

The germline V gene has CDR1 MGHDK and CDR2 SYGVNS. Trimming removed 5 bases from V and 10 bases from J, with 14 bases in between. The CDR3 sequence is 12 residues long. Sequenced sample: blood. The TCR comes from a man between 40 and 49 years old with Graves' ophthalmopathy. The chain recombines TRBV25-1 with TRBJ1-1, with D possibly being TRBD1 (6 bases). For the CDR3, the DNA is TGTGCCAGCAGTTTGCAACAGGGAACAGCTTTCTTT. This translates into CASSLQQGTAFF. The whole variable domain, filled in from reference TRBV25-1 and TRBJ1-1, reads EADIYQTPRYLVIGTGKKITLECSQTMGHDKMYWYQQDPGMELHLIHYSYGVNSTEKGDLSSESTVSRIRTEHFPLTLESARPSHTSQYLCASSLQQGTAFFGQGTRLTVV.